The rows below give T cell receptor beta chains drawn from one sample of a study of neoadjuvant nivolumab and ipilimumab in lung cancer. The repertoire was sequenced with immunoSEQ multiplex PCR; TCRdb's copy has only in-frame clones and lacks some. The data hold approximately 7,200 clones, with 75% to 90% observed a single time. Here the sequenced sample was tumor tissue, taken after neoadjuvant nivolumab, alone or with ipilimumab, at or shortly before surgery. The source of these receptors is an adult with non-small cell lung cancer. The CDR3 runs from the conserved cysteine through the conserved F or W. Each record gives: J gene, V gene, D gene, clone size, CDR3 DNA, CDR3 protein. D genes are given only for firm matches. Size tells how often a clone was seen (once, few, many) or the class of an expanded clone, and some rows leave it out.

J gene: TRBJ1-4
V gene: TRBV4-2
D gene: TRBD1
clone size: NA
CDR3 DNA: TGTGCCAGCAGCCAAGATTGGGCCAGGGGGATCGAAAAACTGTTTTTT
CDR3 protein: CASSQDWARGIEKLFF

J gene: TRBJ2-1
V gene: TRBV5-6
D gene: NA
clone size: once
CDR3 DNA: TGTGCCAGCAGCTTGGCCGAGGAGCAGTTCTTC
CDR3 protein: CASSLAEEQFF

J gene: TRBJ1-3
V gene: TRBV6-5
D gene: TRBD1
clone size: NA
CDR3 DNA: TGTGCCAGCAGTTTAAGACAGGGTAGAAACACCATATATTTT
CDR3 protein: CASSLRQGRNTIYF

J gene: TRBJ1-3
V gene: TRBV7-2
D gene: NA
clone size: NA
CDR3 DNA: TGTGCCAGCAGCGCCTCAGGACCGGCAGGAAACACCATATATTTT
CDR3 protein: CASSASGPAGNTIYF

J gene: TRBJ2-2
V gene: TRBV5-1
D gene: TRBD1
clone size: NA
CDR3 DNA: TGCGCTGGGGACAGTCAACGGGGTAGCGGGGAGCTGTTTTTT
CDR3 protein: CAGDSQRGSGELFF

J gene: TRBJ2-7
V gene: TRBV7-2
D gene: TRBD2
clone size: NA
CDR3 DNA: TGTGCCAGCACCAGATACGGGACTAGTCGTTACGAGCAGTACTTC
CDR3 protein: CASTRYGTSRYEQYF

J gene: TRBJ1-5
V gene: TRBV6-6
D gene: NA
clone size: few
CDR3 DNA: TGTGCCACGACACAACGAAGAGATAGCAATCAGCCCCAGCATTTT
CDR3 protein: CATTQRRDSNQPQHF

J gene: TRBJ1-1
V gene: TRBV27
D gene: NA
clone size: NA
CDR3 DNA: TGTGCCAGCAGTTTTAGACAGGCGGATACTGAAGCTTTCTTT
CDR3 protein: CASSFRQADTEAFF

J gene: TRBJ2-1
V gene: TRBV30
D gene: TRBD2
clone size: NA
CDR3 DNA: TGTGCCTGGAGAAGTGACTGGTTAGCGGGGGGGAACAATGAGCAGTTCTTC
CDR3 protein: CAWRSDWLAGGNNEQFF

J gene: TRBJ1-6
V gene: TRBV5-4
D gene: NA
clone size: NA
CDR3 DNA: TGTGCCAGCAGCTTGGGGGTTTCTCCCCTCCACTTT
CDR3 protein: CASSLGVSPLHF

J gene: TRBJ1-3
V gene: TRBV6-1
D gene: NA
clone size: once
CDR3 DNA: TGTGCCAGCAGTGAAAGGGGATTTGCGGGAAACACCATATATTTT
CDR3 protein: CASSERGFAGNTIYF

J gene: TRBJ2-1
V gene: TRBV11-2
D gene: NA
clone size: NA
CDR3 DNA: TGTGCCAGCAGCTTAACGGGGAACCCCTCCTACAATGAGCAGTTCTTC
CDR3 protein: CASSLTGNPSYNEQFF

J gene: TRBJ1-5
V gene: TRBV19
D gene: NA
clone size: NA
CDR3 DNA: TGTGCCAGTAAGTATGGGAATCAGCCCCAGCATTTT
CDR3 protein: CASKYGNQPQHF

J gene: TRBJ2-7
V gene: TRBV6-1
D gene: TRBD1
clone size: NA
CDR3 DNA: TGTGCCAGCAGTGGTACAGGGGACCCCTACGAGCAGTACTTC
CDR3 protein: CASSGTGDPYEQYF

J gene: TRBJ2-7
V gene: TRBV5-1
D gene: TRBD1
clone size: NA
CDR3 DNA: TGCGCCAGCAGCTTTGGGGGGACAGGAGACTACGAGCAGTACTTC
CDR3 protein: CASSFGGTGDYEQYF

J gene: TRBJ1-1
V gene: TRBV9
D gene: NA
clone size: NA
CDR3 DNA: TGTGCCAGCAGCGCGCTAGGGGGGACCACTGAAGCTTTCTTT
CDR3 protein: CASSALGGTTEAFF

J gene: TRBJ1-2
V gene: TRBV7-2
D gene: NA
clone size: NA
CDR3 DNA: TGTGCCAGCAGCCCCGAAGACAGATATGGCTACACCTTC
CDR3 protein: CASSPEDRYGYTF

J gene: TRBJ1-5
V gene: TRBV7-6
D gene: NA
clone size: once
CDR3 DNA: TGTGCCAGCAGGGGGGATGGCAATCAGCCCCAGCATTTT
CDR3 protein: CASRGDGNQPQHF

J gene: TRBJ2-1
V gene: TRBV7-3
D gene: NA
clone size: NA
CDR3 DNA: TGTGCCAGCAGCCTAAAGGGCAGTAATGAGCAGTTCTTC
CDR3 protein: CASSLKGSNEQFF

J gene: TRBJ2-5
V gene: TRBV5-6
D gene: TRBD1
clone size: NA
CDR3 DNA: TGTGCCAGCAGCTTGTTGGGGACAGAAGAGACCCAGTACTTC
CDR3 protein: CASSLLGTEETQYF

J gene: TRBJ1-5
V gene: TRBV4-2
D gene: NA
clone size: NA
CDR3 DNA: TGTGCCAGCAGCCAAGACCGGTGGGGTCAGCCCCAGCATTTT
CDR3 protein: CASSQDRWGQPQHF

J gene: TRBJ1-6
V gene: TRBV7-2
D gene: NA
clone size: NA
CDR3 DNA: TGTGCCAGCAGCGTTGGACTGATGTATAATTCACCCCTCCACTTT
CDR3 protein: CASSVGLMYNSPLHF

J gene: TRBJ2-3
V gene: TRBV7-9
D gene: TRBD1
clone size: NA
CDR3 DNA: TGTGCCAGCAGCATCCGGACAGGGGGCTTCACAGATACGCAGTATTTT
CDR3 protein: CASSIRTGGFTDTQYF

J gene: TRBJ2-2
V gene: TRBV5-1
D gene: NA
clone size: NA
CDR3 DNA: TGCGCCAGCAGCTTGACCGGGGGCGCAGGATTTTCCGGGGAGCTGTTTTTT
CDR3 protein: CASSLTGGAGFSGELFF

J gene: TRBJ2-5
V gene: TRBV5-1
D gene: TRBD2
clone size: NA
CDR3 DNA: TGCGCCAGCAGCCCCCATGGGGGGGAACAAGAGACCCAGTACTTC
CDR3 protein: CASSPHGGEQETQYF